These T cell receptor beta chains were read from a single sample in a study of blood T cell repertoires in COVID-19. Assay: immunoSEQ multiplex PCR; the TCRdb copy retains only in-frame clones and omits some. The data show some 52,000 clones, 90% seen once. Input material: peripheral blood. Source of these receptors: a human donor in a cohort sampled during active COVID-19. Both conserved end residues are part of each CDR3. D genes are given only for firm matches. Not every row has a clone size; where given, it reads once, few, many or a size class.

d_gene: TRBD1; abundance: -; v_gene: TRBV9; j_gene: TRBJ2-7; CDR3nt: TGTGCCAGCAGCGTAGGTATTGACGGGACAGGGGGGTACGAGCAGTACTTC; CDR3aa: CASSVGIDGTGGYEQYF
d_gene: -; abundance: once; v_gene: TRBV5-1; j_gene: TRBJ2-2; CDR3nt: TGCGCCAGCAGCTCGAGAAGAACTCCAGGGACCGGGGAGCTGTTTTTT; CDR3aa: CASSSRRTPGTGELFF
d_gene: TRBD1; abundance: few; v_gene: TRBV15; j_gene: TRBJ2-7; CDR3nt: TGTGCCACCAGCAGAGGGACAGGGGGCTCCTACGAGCAGTACTTC; CDR3aa: CATSRGTGGSYEQYF
d_gene: -; abundance: -; v_gene: TRBV7-2; j_gene: TRBJ1-5; CDR3nt: TGTGCCAGCAGCCCGTGGGGGGGGCCCCAGCATTTT; CDR3aa: CASSPWGGPQHF
d_gene: -; abundance: -; v_gene: TRBV29-1; j_gene: TRBJ2-3; CDR3nt: TGCAGCCTGGTAGAGGGATATACGCAGTATTTT; CDR3aa: CSLVEGYTQYF
d_gene: -; abundance: few; v_gene: TRBV11-2; j_gene: TRBJ1-3; CDR3nt: TGTGCCAGCAGCTTAGCCCCGAGCTCTGGAAACACCATATATTTT; CDR3aa: CASSLAPSSGNTIYF
d_gene: TRBD2; abundance: medium-sized; v_gene: TRBV11-2; j_gene: TRBJ2-1; CDR3nt: TGTGCCAGCAGCCACAATCTAGCGGGGGGGCCAGATGAGCAGTTCTTC; CDR3aa: CASSHNLAGGPDEQFF
d_gene: -; abundance: -; v_gene: TRBV25-1; j_gene: TRBJ1-2; CDR3nt: TGTGCCAGCAGTAATACAGGGAGAGATGGCTACACCTTC; CDR3aa: CASSNTGRDGYTF
d_gene: -; abundance: -; v_gene: TRBV29-1; j_gene: TRBJ2-1; CDR3nt: TGCAGCGTTGAGGCGCTGACTAACCGCAATGAGCAGTTCTTC; CDR3aa: CSVEALTNRNEQFF
d_gene: -; abundance: -; v_gene: TRBV11-2; j_gene: TRBJ2-3; CDR3nt: TGTGCCAGCAGCTCCTTTAAGATCAGTTCCAGCACAGATACGCAGTATTTT; CDR3aa: CASSSFKISSSTDTQYF
d_gene: -; abundance: -; v_gene: TRBV7-9; j_gene: TRBJ1-3; CDR3nt: TGTGCCAGCATTGGAGGTTCTGGAAACACCATATATTTT; CDR3aa: CASIGGSGNTIYF
d_gene: -; abundance: -; v_gene: TRBV19; j_gene: TRBJ2-2; CDR3nt: TGTGCCAGTAGTAGCGAGGGTCACACCGGGGAGCTGTTTTTT; CDR3aa: CASSSEGHTGELFF
d_gene: TRBD2; abundance: few; v_gene: TRBV2; j_gene: TRBJ2-7; CDR3nt: TGTGCCAGCAGCGGACTAGCGGGAGATTACGAGCAGTACTTC; CDR3aa: CASSGLAGDYEQYF
d_gene: -; abundance: -; v_gene: TRBV7-9; j_gene: TRBJ1-4; CDR3nt: TGTGCCAGCAGCAAATTCGACAGAGATGAAAAACTGTTTTTT; CDR3aa: CASSKFDRDEKLFF
d_gene: TRBD1; abundance: -; v_gene: TRBV27; j_gene: TRBJ1-1; CDR3nt: TGTGCCAGCAGTTTAGTAGTAGGGGGCGCTGGAGCTTTCTTT; CDR3aa: CASSLVVGGAGAFF
d_gene: -; abundance: -; v_gene: TRBV24-1; j_gene: TRBJ1-5; CDR3nt: TGTGCCACCAGTGATTTGCAGGGATTGCATTTT; CDR3aa: CATSDLQGLHF
d_gene: -; abundance: -; v_gene: TRBV5-6; j_gene: TRBJ1-4; CDR3nt: TGTGCCAGCAGCTTTCAAATGGGCCTAGGGCGGGCTGAAAAACTGTTTTTT; CDR3aa: CASSFQMGLGRAEKLFF
d_gene: -; abundance: -; v_gene: TRBV4-2; j_gene: TRBJ2-1; CDR3nt: TGTGCCAGCAGCCAAGGTGGTGGGGCCTCCTACAATGAGCAGTTCTTC; CDR3aa: CASSQGGGASYNEQFF